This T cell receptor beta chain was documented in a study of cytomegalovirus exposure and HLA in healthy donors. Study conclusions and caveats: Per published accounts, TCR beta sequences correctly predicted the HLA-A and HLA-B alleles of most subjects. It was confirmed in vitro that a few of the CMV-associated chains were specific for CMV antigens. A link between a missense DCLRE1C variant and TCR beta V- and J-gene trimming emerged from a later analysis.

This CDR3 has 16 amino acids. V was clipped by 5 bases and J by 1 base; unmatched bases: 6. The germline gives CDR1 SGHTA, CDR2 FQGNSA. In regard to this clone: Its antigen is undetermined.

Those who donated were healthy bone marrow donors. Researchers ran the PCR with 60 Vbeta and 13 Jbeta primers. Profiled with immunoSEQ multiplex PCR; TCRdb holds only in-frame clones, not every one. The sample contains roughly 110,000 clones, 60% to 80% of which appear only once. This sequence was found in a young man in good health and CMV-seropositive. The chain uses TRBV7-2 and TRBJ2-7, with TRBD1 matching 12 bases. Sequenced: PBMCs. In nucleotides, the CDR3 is TGTGCCAGCAGCGCGCCGGGACAGGGGGCTTCCTACGAGCAGTACTTC. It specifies CASSAPGQGASYEQYF.